Described below is a single TCR beta chain sequence and its context. What it recognizes is unknown. This entry comes from a study of T cell responses to AZD1222 COVID-19 vaccine. Broader study findings: Epitopes outside B.1.351 and B.1.1.7 mutated regions reportedly drew nearly half of spike TCRs. Vaccine-associated CD4 TCRs ranged over spike, dominating at 160-218 and 743-854.

Germline CDR1 is SEHNR and CDR2 is FQNEAQ (reference sequence). With 4 bases removed from V and 1 base from J, the gap between germline ends came to 8 bases. This CDR3 has 13 amino acids. Sequenced by immunoSEQ multiplex PCR; TCRdb stores in-frame clones only, minus some. The repertoire holds tens of thousands of clones, with roughly four fifths as singletons. The rearrangement uses TRBV7-9 and TRBJ2-7; no clear D. The source is an adult in good health. The material sequenced was peripheral blood, taken on day 0 of AZD1222 vaccination. In nucleotides, the CDR3 is TGTGCCAGCAGCTCTCAGGTTTCCTACGAGCAGTACTTC. It encodes CASSSQVSYEQYF.